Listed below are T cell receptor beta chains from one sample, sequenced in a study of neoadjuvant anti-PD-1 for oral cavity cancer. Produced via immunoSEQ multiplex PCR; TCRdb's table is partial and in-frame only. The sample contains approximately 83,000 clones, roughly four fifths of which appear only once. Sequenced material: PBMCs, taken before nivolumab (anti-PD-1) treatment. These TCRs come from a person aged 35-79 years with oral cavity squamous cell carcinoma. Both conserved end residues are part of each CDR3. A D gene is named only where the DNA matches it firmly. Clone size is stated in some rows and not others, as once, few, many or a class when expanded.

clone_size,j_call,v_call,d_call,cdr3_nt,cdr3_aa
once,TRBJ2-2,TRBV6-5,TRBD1,TGTGCCAGCAGTTACTCGACAGGGGGCACGGGGGAGCTGTTTTTT,CASSYSTGGTGELFF
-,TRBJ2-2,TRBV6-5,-,TGTGCCAGCAGTCAGCAAATGAACACCGGGGAGCTGTTTTTT,CASSQQMNTGELFF
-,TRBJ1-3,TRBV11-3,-,TGTGCCAGCAGCAATGGCGGGAACACCATATATTTT,CASSNGGNTIYF
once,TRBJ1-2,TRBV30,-,TGTGCCTGGAGTGACAACAGCCACGCAGGCTACACCTTC,CAWSDNSHAGYTF
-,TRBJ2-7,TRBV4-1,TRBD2,TGCGCCAGCAGCCAATCGCCCCTAGGAGCGGGATACGAGCAGTACTTC,CASSQSPLGAGYEQYF
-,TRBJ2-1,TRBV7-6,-,TGTGCCAGCAGCTTAAATTGGCTAGCTGGCAATGAGCAGTTCTTC,CASSLNWLAGNEQFF
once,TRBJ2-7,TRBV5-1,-,TGCGCCAGCAGCTTGAACCAGCCCTTTGAGCAGTACTTC,CASSLNQPFEQYF
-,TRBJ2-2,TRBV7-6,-,TGTGCCAGCAGTCCCTGGCCCTCCGGAGGCGGGGAGCTGTTTTTT,CASSPWPSGGGELFF
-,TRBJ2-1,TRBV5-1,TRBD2,TGCGCCAGCAGCATGGACAGCTTGACTAGCGGCAATGAGCAGTTCTTC,CASSMDSLTSGNEQFF
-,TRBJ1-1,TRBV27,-,TGTGCCAGCAGTTTAGGTAACACTGAAGCTTTCTTT,CASSLGNTEAFF
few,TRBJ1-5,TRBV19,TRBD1,TGTGCCAGTAGCGTAGACAGGGTCAATCAGCCCCAGCATTTT,CASSVDRVNQPQHF
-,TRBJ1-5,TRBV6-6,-,TGTGCCAGCAGTTTACCGGATCAGCCCCAGCATTTT,CASSLPDQPQHF
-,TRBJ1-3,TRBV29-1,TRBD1,TGCAGCGTCTGGATCAGGGGGACTGGAAACACCATATATTTT,CSVWIRGTGNTIYF
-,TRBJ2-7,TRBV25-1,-,TGTGCCAGCAGTGGGGCTTCCGTGCAGTACTTC,CASSGASVQYF
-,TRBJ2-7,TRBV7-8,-,TGTGCCAGCAGCTTCGGGGGTGACGGTTACGAGCAGTACTTC,CASSFGGDGYEQYF
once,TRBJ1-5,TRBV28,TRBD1,TGTGCCAGCAGTTCAAATACAGGGGGCCGGGGTCAGCCCCAGCATTTT,CASSSNTGGRGQPQHF
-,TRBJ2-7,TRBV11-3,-,TGTGCCAGCAGCCCCGGACGGGGAGTCTCCTACGAGCAGTACTTC,CASSPGRGVSYEQYF
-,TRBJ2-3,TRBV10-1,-,TGCGCCAGCAGTGAACGGGAGAGGGGCCCAGATACGCAGTATTTT,CASSERERGPDTQYF
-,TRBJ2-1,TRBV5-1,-,TGCGCCAGCAGCTGGGGCGGGGAGAGCTCCTACAATGAGCAGTTCTTC,CASSWGGESSYNEQFF
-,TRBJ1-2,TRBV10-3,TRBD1,TGTGCCATCAGAGAACCGGGACAGGGTTTTGGCTACACCTTC,CAIREPGQGFGYTF
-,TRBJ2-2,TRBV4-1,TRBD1,TGCGCCAGCAGCCAAACGGGGACAGGGATTCCCACCGGGGAGCTGTTTTTT,CASSQTGTGIPTGELFF
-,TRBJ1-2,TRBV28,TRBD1,TGTGCCAGCAGGACTTCCACAGGGGCCATTAACTATGGCTACACCTTC,CASRTSTGAINYGYTF
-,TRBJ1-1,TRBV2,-,TGTGCCAGCACCCCTATAGAAGGGATGGACACTGAAGCTTTCTTT,CASTPIEGMDTEAFF
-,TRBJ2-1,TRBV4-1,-,TGCGCCAGCAGCCACGGCCGGGACCAACTCTACAATGAGCAGTTCTTC,CASSHGRDQLYNEQFF
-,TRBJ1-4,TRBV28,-,TGTGCCAGCAGAGGGATTGTAGGGACATTTGAAAAACTGTTTTTT,CASRGIVGTFEKLFF
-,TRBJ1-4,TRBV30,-,TGTGCCTGGAGTTTTATCGGTGAAAAACTGTTTTTT,CAWSFIGEKLFF
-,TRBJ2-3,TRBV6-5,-,TGTGCCAGCAGTTACTCGGACAGCACAGATACGCAGTATTTT,CASSYSDSTDTQYF
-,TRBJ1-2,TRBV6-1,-,TGTGCCAGCAGTGGTGCAATGGGATCCCGCTACTATGGCTACACCTTC,CASSGAMGSRYYGYTF